Detailed here is one T cell receptor (beta chain). The antigen is not known. This entry belongs to a study of T cell responses to AZD1222 COVID-19 vaccine. The CDR3 has 16 residues. From germline, CDR1 is MGHDK and CDR2 SYGVNS. The V gene lost 3 bases and the J gene lost 0 bases, with 12 bases spanning the gap. Study-wide results and limits: The span of vaccine-associated CD4 TCRs extended across spike, with dominance at 160-218 and 743-854. White British ancestry dominated among donors, who included more females, and clonal diversity was possibly underestimated.

TCRdb's table, derived via immunoSEQ multiplex PCR, lists solely in-frame clones and lacks some. Of about 150,000 clones in the sample, around 95% were seen once. This receptor was taken from an adult in good health. V and J are TRBV25-1 and TRBJ2-1; no definite D call. The source material was peripheral blood, sampled on day 0 of AZD1222 vaccination. CDR3 DNA sequence: TGTGCCAGCAGTGAGTTTAGAGTAAGCTCCTACAATGAGCAGTTCTTC. Translated: CASSEFRVSSYNEQFF.